This record covers a single T cell receptor beta chain. Its antigen specificity is not known. No base-level quality is on record; no much larger clone is a single base apart. The roughly 39 donors, aged roughly 6 to 90 years, were systemically healthy Caucasian individuals from Russia. Each donor gave 9.5 to 10 milliliters of peripheral blood, drawn into EDTA-treated Vacutainer tubes. Ficoll-Paque density-gradient centrifugation was used to isolate PBMCs, with at least 6 million per sample. Total RNA was extracted from PBMCs with Trizol reagent, with at least 5 micrograms obtained per sample. For every donor, an aliquot of PBMCs went through flow cytometry to measure the percentages of naive CD45RAhigh/CD27high T cells. These data belong to a study of blood T cells in healthy people across ages (dated by TCRdb to 2014 to 2015). Broadly, across the study: In model experiments, template switching captured roughly one uniquely barcoded TCR beta cDNA molecule for every two T cells. The study measured age-related changes in TCR beta repertoire diversity using deep sequencing normalized with unique cDNA molecular identifiers. The donors were split into four age groups: young (average around 15 years), middle-aged (more than 35), aged (approximately 60) and long-lived (about 74). To avoid experimental bias, donors of different ages were spread randomly across the sequencing lanes. Using the same blood draw, the study looked at two additional independent replicas of 1 million unique cDNA reads for two donors, one aged 18 to 29 and the other aged 80 or older. The paper's findings and limits, for the study overall: Since profiling was done on bulk unsorted PBMCs, naive and antigen-experienced compartments could not be conclusively compared. Estimates of total diversity based on one million sequenced T cells were regarded as lower bounds and as underestimates. Observed TCR beta diversity correlated strongly with the percentage of naive T cells measured by flow cytometry. Compared with the aged group, more naive CD4+ T cells, fewer expanded clones and increased TCR diversity were shown by the long-lived group, suggesting age selection. As age increased, observed TCR beta diversity per million T cells dropped in a roughly linear way, and a significant reduction was already evident by age roughly 36. The CMV infection status of donors was not known, potentially confounding age-related changes in expanded clonotypes.

The library was obtained by 5' RACE. Reads for this sample came from an Illumina HiSeq 2500. A second 7 to 11 cycle PCR used a sample-barcoded 5' primer and a J-beta primer mix. A unique molecular identifier was introduced onto each TCR beta cDNA molecule by a template-switch 5' adaptor carrying 12 random nucleotides. At least 3 million CDR3-containing paired-end reads were obtained from each sample. The Mint cDNA synthesis kit, primed by a TRBC-specific oligonucleotide, was used to synthesize first-strand cDNA from all RNA. Following uracil-DNA glycosylase treatment, a first 18-cycle PCR with universal primers M1SS and BC2_uni_R was performed on all cDNA. For the original study's pipeline: For normalization, 1 million high-quality reads were randomly selected from each sample, with every read carrying a distinct molecular identifier. Reads sharing molecular identifiers were discarded rather than binned into consensus sequences. MiTCR, with a Q25 quality threshold and the strictest error-elimination algorithm, was used for CDR3 identification, clonotype clustering and error correction. A nonparametric unseen species model using Euler transformation provided a lower-bound estimate of total TCR beta diversity. TCRdb trimmed the raw reads at Q25, called clones with MiXCR and kept productive beta chains. CDR3 protein duplicates are merged, each entry listing the most common genes and DNA. TCRdb, not the original authors, processed these V and J calls. The sample contains around 1,100,000 distinct CDR3 sequences, 35% to 40% of them found a single time. The top ten hold around 13% of the sample.

Taken from cysteine to phenylalanine, the CDR3 has 15 residues. Only the CDR3 part of the read is kept: 45 bases, read in frame from the first base. Germline trimming: 9 bases from V, 6 bases from J; junction bases outside gene matches: 13. CDR1 and CDR2 (SNHLY, FYNNEI) derive from the germline V gene. The specimen sequenced was blood. Here the chain combines TRBV2 and TRBJ2-3; TRBD2 lines up with 9 middle nucleotides. The clonotype originates from a man younger than 30 in good health. The CDR3 protein sequence reads: CASGGRGTSSDTQYF. DNA sequence: TGTGCCAGTGGGGGCCGAGGGACTAGCTCCGATACGCAGTATTTT.